Listed below are T cell receptor beta chains from one sample, sequenced in a study of cytomegalovirus exposure and HLA in healthy donors. Sequenced by immunoSEQ multiplex PCR; TCRdb stores in-frame clones only, minus some. Of about 120,000 clones listed, around 68% were seen once; the top ten hold roughly 4.2%. Sequencing used PBMCs. These receptors originate from a woman aged 40 to 49 in good health and CMV-seropositive. Each CDR3 is given with its conserved first and last residue. A D gene is named only where the DNA matches it firmly. For some rows the clone size is stated as once, few or many, or as a class when expanded; others skip it.

J gene,V gene,clone size,D gene,CDR3 length,CDR3 DNA,CDR3 protein
TRBJ1-1,TRBV6-1,few,TRBD1,14,TGTGCCAGCAGTGACGGACAGGGGAGGTCTGAAGCTTTCTTT,CASSDGQGRSEAFF
TRBJ2-7,TRBV5-8,-,-,15,TGTGCCAGCAGTAAAACAGGGAGTCCCTACTACGAGCAGTACTTC,CASSKTGSPYYEQYF
TRBJ2-2,TRBV2,-,-,15,TGTGCCAGCAGTGATGGGGCAGCGAACACCGGGGAGCTGTTTTTT,CASSDGAANTGELFF
TRBJ2-7,TRBV9,-,-,14,-,CASSVASGAHEQCF
TRBJ1-2,TRBV6-5,few,-,15,TGTGCCAGCAGACTCAACAGCTTACCAACGGATGGCTACACCTTC,CASRLNSLPTDGYTF
TRBJ2-1,TRBV2,-,TRBD2,14,TGTGCCAGCAAAGCGGGGGGCTCCTACAATGAGCAGTTCTTC,CASKAGGSYNEQFF
TRBJ2-3,TRBV2,-,TRBD1,14,TGTGCCAGCAGGCAGGACAGGGGCACAGATACGCAGTATTTT,CASRQDRGTDTQYF
TRBJ2-1,TRBV27,-,-,13,TGTGCCAGCAGTTTAGCAGGGTCGGGTGAGCAGTTCTTC,CASSLAGSGEQFF
TRBJ2-2,TRBV7-3,-,TRBD1,15,TGTGCCAGCAGCTCCCACAGGGGAAACACCGGGGAGCTGTTTTTT,CASSSHRGNTGELFF
TRBJ2-7,TRBV6-5,-,TRBD2,13,TGTGCCAGCAGGCTTCGGGAGGGTGGCGAGCAGTACTTC,CASRLREGGEQYF
TRBJ1-2,TRBV5-1,once,-,14,TGCGCCAGCAGCTTATCAACCACAGGGAAGGGCTACACCTTC,CASSLSTTGKGYTF
TRBJ1-3,TRBV7-8,-,-,17,TGTGCCAGCAGCTTACGGACAGAATTGAGCTCTGGAAACACCATATATTTT,CASSLRTELSSGNTIYF
TRBJ1-4,TRBV10-3,-,-,14,TGTGCCATCAGTGAGTCCTACAGGGATGAAAAACTGTTTTTT,CAISESYRDEKLFF
TRBJ1-4,TRBV6-5,-,-,14,TGTGCCAGCAGTTACGGCAGGGAGGGTGAAAAACTGTTTTTT,CASSYGREGEKLFF
TRBJ1-1,TRBV7-6,-,-,11,TGTGCCAGCAGCTCAAACACTGAAGCTTTCTTT,CASSSNTEAFF
TRBJ1-1,TRBV7-3,-,-,16,TGTGCCAGCAGCTTACGAGGGGGGGCCGAGGGCACTGAAGCTTTCTTT,CASSLRGGAEGTEAFF
TRBJ1-5,TRBV6-1,few,-,16,TGTGCCAGCAGTGATAGCGGGAGTCCGGCTAATCAGCCCCAGCATTTT,CASSDSGSPANQPQHF
TRBJ2-1,TRBV5-1,-,TRBD2,16,TGCGCCAGCAGCTTGGAAGGACTAGGCTCCTACAATGAGCAGTTCTTC,CASSLEGLGSYNEQFF
TRBJ2-3,TRBV13,-,TRBD2,16,TGTGCCAGCAGCCCATCTAGCGGGGGTGGCACAGATACGCAGTATTTT,CASSPSSGGGTDTQYF
TRBJ2-1,TRBV6-5,-,-,15,TGTGCCAGCAGACCTATGGAGGCGGATTACAATGAGCAGTTCTTC,CASRPMEADYNEQFF
TRBJ2-1,TRBV5-1,few,-,14,TGCGCCAGCAGCTTCGGAGAGGGCTACAATGAGCAGTTCTTC,CASSFGEGYNEQFF
TRBJ1-1,TRBV11-3,few,-,12,TGTGCCAGCTGCCTCCACCAGTCCGCCGCTTTCTTT,CASCLHQSAAFF
TRBJ2-7,TRBV5-1,-,-,13,TGCGCCAGCCCCACTAGCAAGTCTTACGAGCAGTACTTC,CASPTSKSYEQYF
TRBJ2-3,TRBV18,few,TRBD2,15,TGTGCCAGCTCACCCAGTCTAGCGGGAGCAGATACGCAGTATTTT,CASSPSLAGADTQYF
TRBJ1-2,TRBV30,-,-,12,TGTGCCTGGAGTGGGGGTCAGGGAAGGTACACCTTC,CAWSGGQGRYTF
TRBJ1-6,TRBV10-3,-,TRBD1,12,TGTGCCACTCAGGGGGCCCTATCACCCCTCCACTTT,CATQGALSPLHF
TRBJ2-1,TRBV11-3,few,TRBD2,16,TGTGCCAGCAGCTTAGCTGCCGGGAGGGCCGGGCATGAGCAGTTCTTC,CASSLAAGRAGHEQFF
TRBJ1-3,TRBV13,-,TRBD1,15,TGTGCCAGCAGCCACAGGGGGCAGGCTGGAAACACCATATATTTT,CASSHRGQAGNTIYF
TRBJ1-6,TRBV7-9,-,-,13,TGTGCCAGCAGCTTAGTGGGCCCTTCACCCCTCCACTTT,CASSLVGPSPLHF
TRBJ2-3,TRBV6-1,-,TRBD2,15,TGTGCCAGCCTCCCTTGGCGGGGGAAGGCAGATACGCAGTATTTT,CASLPWRGKADTQYF
TRBJ2-1,TRBV14,-,-,14,TGTGCCAGCAGCCAAAGGCAGGGGGGCAATGAGCAGTTCTTC,CASSQRQGGNEQFF
TRBJ1-2,TRBV5-4,few,-,16,TGCGCCAGCAGCCAAGAAAGGGGCGACAGGTATGGTGGCTACACCTTC,CASSQERGDRYGGYTF
TRBJ2-2,TRBV10-2,-,-,15,TGCGCCAGCAGTGAGGTCGTATGGGGGGCCGGGGAGCTGTTTTTT,CASSEVVWGAGELFF
TRBJ1-1,TRBV29-1,few,TRBD1,15,TGCAGCGTTGAACCCTCGGGACAGGGGGCTACTGAAGCTTTCTTT,CSVEPSGQGATEAFF
TRBJ2-1,TRBV5-1,-,-,16,TGCGCCAGCAGCTCCGGGACCCGCGGTGGGGGCGATGAGCAGTTCTTC,CASSSGTRGGGDEQFF
TRBJ1-2,TRBV7-2,few,-,14,TGTGCCAGCAGTCTCGGACAGAGCCTCTATGGCTACACCTTC,CASSLGQSLYGYTF
TRBJ1-3,TRBV20-1,-,-,11,TGCAGTGCCCTCTATGGAAACACCATATATTTT,CSALYGNTIYF
TRBJ1-5,TRBV7-2,-,-,15,TGTGCCAGCAGCGCCCAGGTGATCTCGAATCAGCCCCAGCATTTT,CASSAQVISNQPQHF
TRBJ2-7,TRBV7-2,-,TRBD2,15,TGTGCCAGCAGCCACACGGTAGCGGGTTTCTACGAGCAGTACTTC,CASSHTVAGFYEQYF
TRBJ2-1,TRBV2,-,-,15,TGTGCCAGCAGTACCCAGGGGGGCGCCTACAATGAGCAGTTCTTC,CASSTQGGAYNEQFF
TRBJ1-3,TRBV5-1,-,-,15,TGCGCCAGCAGCTTGGACAGGGCCTCTGGAAACACCATATATTTT,CASSLDRASGNTIYF
TRBJ2-1,TRBV11-3,-,-,15,TGTGCCAGCAGCCGCTCGGGGGAGTCCTACAATGAGCAGTTCTTC,CASSRSGESYNEQFF
TRBJ1-3,TRBV7-9,once,-,16,TGTTCCAGCAGCTTAGGACAGCCGAACTCTGGAAACACCATATATTTT,CSSSLGQPNSGNTIYF
TRBJ2-7,TRBV27,-,-,12,TGTGCCAGCAGTTCCCTCTCCTACGAGCAGTACTTC,CASSSLSYEQYF
TRBJ2-2,TRBV7-3,-,-,17,TGTGCCAGCCAACGCGGTGCAGGGGCCAGGAACACCGGGGAGCTGTTTTTT,CASQRGAGARNTGELFF
TRBJ1-1,TRBV6-6,-,-,15,TGTGCCAGCACCCCGCGGGGGCGCGGGAACACTGAAGCTTTCTTT,CASTPRGRGNTEAFF
TRBJ2-5,TRBV29-1,-,-,14,TGCAGCGTTGAAATGGGGGCGTACCAAGAGACCCAGTACTTC,CSVEMGAYQETQYF
TRBJ2-7,TRBV5-5,-,TRBD2,18,TGTGCCAGCAGCTCCTCCAACCCGGCGGGACTACCGCACTACGAGCAGTACTTC,CASSSSNPAGLPHYEQYF
TRBJ1-1,TRBV7-6,-,-,16,TGTGCCAGCAGCTTAGGTCCCAAAAATCTGAACACTGAAGCTTTCTTT,CASSLGPKNLNTEAFF
TRBJ2-7,TRBV25-1,-,TRBD1,15,TGTGCCAGCAGTGGGGACAGGGGTTCAACCTACGAGCAGTACTTC,CASSGDRGSTYEQYF
TRBJ2-3,TRBV4-1,-,TRBD1,16,TGCGCCAGCAGCCAACTCACAGGGGCCGGTATAGATACGCAGTATTTT,CASSQLTGAGIDTQYF
TRBJ1-2,TRBV30,-,-,12,TGTGCCTGGAGTGTAAACCAGGTGGGCTACACCTTC,CAWSVNQVGYTF
TRBJ2-1,TRBV4-1,-,TRBD2,22,TGCGCCAGCAGCCAAGATCGGAGACTAGCGGGGGCCTTCGTCAGCTCCTACAATGAGCAGTTCTTC,CASSQDRRLAGAFVSSYNEQFF